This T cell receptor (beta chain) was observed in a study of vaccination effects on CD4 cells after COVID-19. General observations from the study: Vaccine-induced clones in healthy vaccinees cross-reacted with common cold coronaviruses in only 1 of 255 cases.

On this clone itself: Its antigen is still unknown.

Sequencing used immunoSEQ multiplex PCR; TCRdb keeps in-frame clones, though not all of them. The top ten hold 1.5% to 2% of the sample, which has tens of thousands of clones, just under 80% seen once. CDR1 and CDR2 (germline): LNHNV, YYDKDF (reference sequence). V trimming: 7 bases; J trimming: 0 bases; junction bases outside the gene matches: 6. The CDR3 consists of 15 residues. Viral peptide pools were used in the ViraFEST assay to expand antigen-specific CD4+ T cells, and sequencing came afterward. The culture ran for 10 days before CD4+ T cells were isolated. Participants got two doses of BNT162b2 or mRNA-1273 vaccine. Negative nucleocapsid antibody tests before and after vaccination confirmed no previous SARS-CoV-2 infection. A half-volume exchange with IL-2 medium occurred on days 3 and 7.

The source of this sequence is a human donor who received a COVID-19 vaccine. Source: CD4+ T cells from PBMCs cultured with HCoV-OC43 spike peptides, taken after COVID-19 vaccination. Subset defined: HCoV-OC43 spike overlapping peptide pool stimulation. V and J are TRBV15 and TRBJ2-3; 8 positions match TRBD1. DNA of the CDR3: TGTGCCACCAACTCCTGGACAGGGAGCACAGATACGCAGTATTTT. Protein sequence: CATNSWTGSTDTQYF.